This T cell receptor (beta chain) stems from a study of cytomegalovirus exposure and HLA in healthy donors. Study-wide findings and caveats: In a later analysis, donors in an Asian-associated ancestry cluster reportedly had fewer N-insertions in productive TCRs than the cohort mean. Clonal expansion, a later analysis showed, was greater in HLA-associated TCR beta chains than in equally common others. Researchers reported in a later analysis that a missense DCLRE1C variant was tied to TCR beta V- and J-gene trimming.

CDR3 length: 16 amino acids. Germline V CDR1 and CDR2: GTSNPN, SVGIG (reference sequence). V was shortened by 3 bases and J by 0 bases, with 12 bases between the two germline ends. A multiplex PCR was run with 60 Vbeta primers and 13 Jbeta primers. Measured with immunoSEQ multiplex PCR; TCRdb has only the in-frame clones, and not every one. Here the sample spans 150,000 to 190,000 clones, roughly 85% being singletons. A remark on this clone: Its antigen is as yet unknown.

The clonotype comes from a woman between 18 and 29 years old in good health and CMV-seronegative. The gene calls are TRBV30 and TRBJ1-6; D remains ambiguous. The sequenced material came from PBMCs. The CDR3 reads CAWSDDMSSYNSPLHF. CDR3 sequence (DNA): TGTGCCTGGAGCGACGACATGAGCTCCTATAATTCACCCCTCCACTTT.